This entry is about one T cell receptor beta chain. J gave up 6 bases and V 5 bases, and 4 bases lay outside the gene matches. The CDR3 extends over 12 amino acids. Germline CDR1 SGHAT, CDR2 FQNNGV. In the authors' methods: By means of reference gene primer amplification, nucleated cell counts were estimated. The assay was immunoSEQ multiplex PCR, and TCRdb's table has in-frame clones only and misses some. Clone size and the V and J calls come from that table; the DNA yielded D and trimming. Of around 260,000 clones in the sample, about 89% were seen once. This sample is drawn from a study of blood T cell repertoires in COVID-19. Background on the study: Some COVID-19 samples were acute and others convalescent; all came from the United States, Italy and Spain. PBMCs, B-cell-depleted T cells, or T cells were the source of the cDNA or gDNA that made up the material.

Sample: peripheral blood. This clonotype was sampled from a woman in her thirties or forties who had recovered from COVID-19. This sequence joins TRBV11-2 and TRBJ2-7; TRBD2 matches 7 bases. This chain's CDR3 is CASSPGGGEQYF. Written as DNA, the CDR3 is TGTGCCAGCAGCCCCGGCGGGGGCGAGCAGTACTTC. The whole variable domain, filled in from reference TRBV11-2 and TRBJ2-7, reads EAGVAQSPRYKIIEKRQSVAFWCNPISGHATLYWYQQILGQGPKLLIQFQNNGVVDDSQLPKDRFSAERLKGVDSTLKIQPAKLEDSAVYLCASSPGGGEQYFGPGTRLTVT.